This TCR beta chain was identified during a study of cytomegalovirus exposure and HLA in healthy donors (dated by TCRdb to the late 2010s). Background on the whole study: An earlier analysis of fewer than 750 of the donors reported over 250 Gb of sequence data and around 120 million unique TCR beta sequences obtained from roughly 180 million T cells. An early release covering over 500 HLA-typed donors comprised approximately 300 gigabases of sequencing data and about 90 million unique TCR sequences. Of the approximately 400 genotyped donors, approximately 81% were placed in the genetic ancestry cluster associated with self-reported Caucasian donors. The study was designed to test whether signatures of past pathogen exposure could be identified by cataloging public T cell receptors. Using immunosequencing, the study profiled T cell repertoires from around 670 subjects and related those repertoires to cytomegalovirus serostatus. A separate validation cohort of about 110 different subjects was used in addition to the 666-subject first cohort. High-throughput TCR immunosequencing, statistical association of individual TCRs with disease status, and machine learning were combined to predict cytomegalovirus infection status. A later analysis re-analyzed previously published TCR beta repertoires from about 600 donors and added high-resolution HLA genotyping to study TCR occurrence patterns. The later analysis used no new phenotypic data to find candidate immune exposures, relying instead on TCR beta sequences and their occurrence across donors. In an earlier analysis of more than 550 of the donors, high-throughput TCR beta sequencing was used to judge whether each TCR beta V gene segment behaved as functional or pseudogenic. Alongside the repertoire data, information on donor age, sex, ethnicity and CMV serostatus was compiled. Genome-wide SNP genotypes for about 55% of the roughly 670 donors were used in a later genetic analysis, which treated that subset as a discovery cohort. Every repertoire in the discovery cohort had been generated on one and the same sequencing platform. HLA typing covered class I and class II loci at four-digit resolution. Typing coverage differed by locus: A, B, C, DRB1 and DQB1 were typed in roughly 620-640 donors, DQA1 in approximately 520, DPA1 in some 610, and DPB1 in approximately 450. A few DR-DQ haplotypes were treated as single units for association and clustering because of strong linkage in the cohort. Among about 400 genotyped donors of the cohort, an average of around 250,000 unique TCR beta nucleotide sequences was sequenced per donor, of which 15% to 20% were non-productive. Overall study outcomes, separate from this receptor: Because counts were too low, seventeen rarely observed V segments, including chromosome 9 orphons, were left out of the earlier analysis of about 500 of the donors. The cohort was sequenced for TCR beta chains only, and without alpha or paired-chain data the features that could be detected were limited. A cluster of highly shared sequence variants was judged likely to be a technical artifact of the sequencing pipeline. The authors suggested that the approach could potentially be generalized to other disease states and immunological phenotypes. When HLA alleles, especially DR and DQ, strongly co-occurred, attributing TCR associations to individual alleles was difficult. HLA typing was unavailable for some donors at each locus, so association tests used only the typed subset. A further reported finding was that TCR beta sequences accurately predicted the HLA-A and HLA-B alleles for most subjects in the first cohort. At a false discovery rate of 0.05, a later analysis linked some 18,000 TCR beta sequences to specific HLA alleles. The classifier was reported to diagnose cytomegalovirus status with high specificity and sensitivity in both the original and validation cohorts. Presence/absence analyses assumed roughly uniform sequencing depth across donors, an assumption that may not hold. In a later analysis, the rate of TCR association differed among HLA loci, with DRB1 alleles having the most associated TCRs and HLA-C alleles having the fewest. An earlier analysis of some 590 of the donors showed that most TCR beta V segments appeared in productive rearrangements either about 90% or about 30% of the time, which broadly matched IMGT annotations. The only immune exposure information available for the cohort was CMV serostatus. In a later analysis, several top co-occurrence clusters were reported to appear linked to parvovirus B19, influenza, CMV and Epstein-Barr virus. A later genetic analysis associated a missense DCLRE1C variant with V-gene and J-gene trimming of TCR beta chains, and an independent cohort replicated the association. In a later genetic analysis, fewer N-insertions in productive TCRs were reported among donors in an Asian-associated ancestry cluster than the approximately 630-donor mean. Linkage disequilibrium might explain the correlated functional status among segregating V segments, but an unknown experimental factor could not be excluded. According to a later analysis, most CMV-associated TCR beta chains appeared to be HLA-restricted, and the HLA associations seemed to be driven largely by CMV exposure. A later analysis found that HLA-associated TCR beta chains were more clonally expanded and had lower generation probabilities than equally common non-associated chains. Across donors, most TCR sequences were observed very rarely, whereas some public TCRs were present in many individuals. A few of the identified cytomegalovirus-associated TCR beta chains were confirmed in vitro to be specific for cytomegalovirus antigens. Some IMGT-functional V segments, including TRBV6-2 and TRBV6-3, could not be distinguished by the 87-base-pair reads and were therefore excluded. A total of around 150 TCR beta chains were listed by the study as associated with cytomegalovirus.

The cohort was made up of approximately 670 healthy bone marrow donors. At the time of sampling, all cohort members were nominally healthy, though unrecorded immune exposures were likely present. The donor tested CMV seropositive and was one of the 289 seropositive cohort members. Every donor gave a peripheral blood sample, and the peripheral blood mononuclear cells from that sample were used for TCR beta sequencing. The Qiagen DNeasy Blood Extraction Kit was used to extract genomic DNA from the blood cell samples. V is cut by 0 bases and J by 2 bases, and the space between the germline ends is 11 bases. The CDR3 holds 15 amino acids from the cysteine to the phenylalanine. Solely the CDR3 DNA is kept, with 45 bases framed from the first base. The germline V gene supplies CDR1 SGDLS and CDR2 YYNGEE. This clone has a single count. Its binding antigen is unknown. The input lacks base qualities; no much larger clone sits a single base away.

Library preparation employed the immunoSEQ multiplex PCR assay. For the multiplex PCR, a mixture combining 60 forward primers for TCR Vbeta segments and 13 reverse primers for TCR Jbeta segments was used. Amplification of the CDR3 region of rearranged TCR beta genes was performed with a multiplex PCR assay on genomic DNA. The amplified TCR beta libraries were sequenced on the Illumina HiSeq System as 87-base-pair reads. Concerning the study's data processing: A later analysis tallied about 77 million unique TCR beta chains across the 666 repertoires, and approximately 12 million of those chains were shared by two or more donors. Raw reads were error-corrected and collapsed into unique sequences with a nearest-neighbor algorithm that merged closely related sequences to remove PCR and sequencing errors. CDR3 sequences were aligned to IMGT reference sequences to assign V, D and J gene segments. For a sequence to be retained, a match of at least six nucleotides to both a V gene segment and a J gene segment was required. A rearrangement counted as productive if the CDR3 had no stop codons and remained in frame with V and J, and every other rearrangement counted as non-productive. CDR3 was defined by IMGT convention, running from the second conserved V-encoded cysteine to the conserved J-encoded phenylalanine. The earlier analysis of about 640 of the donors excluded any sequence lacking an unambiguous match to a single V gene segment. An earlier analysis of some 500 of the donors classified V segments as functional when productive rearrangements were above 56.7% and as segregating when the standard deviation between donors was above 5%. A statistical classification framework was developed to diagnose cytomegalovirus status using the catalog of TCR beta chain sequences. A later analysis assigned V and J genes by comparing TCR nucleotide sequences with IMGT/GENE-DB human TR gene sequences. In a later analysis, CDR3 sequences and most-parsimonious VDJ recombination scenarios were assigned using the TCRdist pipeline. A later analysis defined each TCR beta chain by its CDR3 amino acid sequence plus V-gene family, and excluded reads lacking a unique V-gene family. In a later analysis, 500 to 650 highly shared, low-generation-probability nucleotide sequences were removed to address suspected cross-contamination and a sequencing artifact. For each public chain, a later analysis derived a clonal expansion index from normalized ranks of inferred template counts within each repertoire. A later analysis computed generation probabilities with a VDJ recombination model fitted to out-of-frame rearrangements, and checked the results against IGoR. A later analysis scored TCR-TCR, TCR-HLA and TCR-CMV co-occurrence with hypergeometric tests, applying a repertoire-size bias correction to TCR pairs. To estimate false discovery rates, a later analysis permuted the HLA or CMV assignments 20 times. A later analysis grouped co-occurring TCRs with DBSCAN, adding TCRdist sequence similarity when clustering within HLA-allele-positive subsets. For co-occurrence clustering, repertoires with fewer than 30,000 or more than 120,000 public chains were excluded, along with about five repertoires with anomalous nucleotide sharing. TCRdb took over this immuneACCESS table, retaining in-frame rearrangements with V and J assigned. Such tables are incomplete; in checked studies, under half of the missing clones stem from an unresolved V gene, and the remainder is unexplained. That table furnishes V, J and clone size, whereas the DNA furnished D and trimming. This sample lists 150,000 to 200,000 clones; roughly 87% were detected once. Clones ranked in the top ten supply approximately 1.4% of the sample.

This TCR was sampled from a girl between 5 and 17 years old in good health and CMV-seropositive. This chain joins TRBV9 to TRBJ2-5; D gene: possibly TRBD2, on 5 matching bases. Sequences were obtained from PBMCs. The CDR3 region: CASSVAPSLQETQYF. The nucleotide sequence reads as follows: TGTGCCAGCAGCGTAGCTCCTAGCCTACAAGAGACCCAGTACTTC.